These T cell receptor beta chains were read from a single sample in a study of blood T cell repertoires in COVID-19. The repertoire was sequenced with immunoSEQ multiplex PCR; TCRdb's copy has only in-frame clones and lacks some. The sample lists 200,000 to 250,000 clones; about 80% were seen once. Material: PBMCs or T cells enriched from blood (not recorded which). The receptors were sampled from a woman between 50 and 59 years old who had been exposed to COVID-19. The CDR3 runs from the conserved cysteine through the conserved F or W.

>TRBV12-3/TRBV12-4|TRBJ1-2
CASRDREGGYTF
>TRBV19|TRBJ1-1
CASTPRRGQTGNTEAFF
>TRBV9|TRBJ1-1
CASSARQYTEAFF
>TRBV29-1|TRBJ2-3
CSVGRTSTDTQYF
>TRBV27|TRBJ2-3
CASSPSPSTDTQYF
>TRBV5-1|TRBJ2-7
CASSFRTNEQYF
>TRBV18|TRBJ1-6
CASSLRPGQYNSPLHF
>TRBV19|TRBJ1-1
CASTWGQGVATEAFF
>TRBV28|TRBJ2-5
CASSSGGTGQETQYF
>TRBV24-1|TRBJ1-1
CATSPRDGEAFF
>TRBV4-3|TRBJ2-3
CASSLRTGGISDTQYF
>TRBV2|TRBJ2-6
CASSEARGSGANVLTF
>TRBV19|TRBJ1-1
CASSIRTTPNTEAFF
>TRBV12-5|TRBJ2-2
CASGLLATGFTGELFF
>TRBV7-2|TRBJ2-5
CASSLSGGAETQYF
>TRBV5-4|TRBJ2-5
CASKPGRGDQETQYF
>TRBV24-1|TRBJ2-2
CATSEVVRGGELFF
>TRBV18|TRBJ1-6
CASSVTGGDSPLHF
>TRBV11-2|TRBJ1-2
CASSLDLGRDGYTF